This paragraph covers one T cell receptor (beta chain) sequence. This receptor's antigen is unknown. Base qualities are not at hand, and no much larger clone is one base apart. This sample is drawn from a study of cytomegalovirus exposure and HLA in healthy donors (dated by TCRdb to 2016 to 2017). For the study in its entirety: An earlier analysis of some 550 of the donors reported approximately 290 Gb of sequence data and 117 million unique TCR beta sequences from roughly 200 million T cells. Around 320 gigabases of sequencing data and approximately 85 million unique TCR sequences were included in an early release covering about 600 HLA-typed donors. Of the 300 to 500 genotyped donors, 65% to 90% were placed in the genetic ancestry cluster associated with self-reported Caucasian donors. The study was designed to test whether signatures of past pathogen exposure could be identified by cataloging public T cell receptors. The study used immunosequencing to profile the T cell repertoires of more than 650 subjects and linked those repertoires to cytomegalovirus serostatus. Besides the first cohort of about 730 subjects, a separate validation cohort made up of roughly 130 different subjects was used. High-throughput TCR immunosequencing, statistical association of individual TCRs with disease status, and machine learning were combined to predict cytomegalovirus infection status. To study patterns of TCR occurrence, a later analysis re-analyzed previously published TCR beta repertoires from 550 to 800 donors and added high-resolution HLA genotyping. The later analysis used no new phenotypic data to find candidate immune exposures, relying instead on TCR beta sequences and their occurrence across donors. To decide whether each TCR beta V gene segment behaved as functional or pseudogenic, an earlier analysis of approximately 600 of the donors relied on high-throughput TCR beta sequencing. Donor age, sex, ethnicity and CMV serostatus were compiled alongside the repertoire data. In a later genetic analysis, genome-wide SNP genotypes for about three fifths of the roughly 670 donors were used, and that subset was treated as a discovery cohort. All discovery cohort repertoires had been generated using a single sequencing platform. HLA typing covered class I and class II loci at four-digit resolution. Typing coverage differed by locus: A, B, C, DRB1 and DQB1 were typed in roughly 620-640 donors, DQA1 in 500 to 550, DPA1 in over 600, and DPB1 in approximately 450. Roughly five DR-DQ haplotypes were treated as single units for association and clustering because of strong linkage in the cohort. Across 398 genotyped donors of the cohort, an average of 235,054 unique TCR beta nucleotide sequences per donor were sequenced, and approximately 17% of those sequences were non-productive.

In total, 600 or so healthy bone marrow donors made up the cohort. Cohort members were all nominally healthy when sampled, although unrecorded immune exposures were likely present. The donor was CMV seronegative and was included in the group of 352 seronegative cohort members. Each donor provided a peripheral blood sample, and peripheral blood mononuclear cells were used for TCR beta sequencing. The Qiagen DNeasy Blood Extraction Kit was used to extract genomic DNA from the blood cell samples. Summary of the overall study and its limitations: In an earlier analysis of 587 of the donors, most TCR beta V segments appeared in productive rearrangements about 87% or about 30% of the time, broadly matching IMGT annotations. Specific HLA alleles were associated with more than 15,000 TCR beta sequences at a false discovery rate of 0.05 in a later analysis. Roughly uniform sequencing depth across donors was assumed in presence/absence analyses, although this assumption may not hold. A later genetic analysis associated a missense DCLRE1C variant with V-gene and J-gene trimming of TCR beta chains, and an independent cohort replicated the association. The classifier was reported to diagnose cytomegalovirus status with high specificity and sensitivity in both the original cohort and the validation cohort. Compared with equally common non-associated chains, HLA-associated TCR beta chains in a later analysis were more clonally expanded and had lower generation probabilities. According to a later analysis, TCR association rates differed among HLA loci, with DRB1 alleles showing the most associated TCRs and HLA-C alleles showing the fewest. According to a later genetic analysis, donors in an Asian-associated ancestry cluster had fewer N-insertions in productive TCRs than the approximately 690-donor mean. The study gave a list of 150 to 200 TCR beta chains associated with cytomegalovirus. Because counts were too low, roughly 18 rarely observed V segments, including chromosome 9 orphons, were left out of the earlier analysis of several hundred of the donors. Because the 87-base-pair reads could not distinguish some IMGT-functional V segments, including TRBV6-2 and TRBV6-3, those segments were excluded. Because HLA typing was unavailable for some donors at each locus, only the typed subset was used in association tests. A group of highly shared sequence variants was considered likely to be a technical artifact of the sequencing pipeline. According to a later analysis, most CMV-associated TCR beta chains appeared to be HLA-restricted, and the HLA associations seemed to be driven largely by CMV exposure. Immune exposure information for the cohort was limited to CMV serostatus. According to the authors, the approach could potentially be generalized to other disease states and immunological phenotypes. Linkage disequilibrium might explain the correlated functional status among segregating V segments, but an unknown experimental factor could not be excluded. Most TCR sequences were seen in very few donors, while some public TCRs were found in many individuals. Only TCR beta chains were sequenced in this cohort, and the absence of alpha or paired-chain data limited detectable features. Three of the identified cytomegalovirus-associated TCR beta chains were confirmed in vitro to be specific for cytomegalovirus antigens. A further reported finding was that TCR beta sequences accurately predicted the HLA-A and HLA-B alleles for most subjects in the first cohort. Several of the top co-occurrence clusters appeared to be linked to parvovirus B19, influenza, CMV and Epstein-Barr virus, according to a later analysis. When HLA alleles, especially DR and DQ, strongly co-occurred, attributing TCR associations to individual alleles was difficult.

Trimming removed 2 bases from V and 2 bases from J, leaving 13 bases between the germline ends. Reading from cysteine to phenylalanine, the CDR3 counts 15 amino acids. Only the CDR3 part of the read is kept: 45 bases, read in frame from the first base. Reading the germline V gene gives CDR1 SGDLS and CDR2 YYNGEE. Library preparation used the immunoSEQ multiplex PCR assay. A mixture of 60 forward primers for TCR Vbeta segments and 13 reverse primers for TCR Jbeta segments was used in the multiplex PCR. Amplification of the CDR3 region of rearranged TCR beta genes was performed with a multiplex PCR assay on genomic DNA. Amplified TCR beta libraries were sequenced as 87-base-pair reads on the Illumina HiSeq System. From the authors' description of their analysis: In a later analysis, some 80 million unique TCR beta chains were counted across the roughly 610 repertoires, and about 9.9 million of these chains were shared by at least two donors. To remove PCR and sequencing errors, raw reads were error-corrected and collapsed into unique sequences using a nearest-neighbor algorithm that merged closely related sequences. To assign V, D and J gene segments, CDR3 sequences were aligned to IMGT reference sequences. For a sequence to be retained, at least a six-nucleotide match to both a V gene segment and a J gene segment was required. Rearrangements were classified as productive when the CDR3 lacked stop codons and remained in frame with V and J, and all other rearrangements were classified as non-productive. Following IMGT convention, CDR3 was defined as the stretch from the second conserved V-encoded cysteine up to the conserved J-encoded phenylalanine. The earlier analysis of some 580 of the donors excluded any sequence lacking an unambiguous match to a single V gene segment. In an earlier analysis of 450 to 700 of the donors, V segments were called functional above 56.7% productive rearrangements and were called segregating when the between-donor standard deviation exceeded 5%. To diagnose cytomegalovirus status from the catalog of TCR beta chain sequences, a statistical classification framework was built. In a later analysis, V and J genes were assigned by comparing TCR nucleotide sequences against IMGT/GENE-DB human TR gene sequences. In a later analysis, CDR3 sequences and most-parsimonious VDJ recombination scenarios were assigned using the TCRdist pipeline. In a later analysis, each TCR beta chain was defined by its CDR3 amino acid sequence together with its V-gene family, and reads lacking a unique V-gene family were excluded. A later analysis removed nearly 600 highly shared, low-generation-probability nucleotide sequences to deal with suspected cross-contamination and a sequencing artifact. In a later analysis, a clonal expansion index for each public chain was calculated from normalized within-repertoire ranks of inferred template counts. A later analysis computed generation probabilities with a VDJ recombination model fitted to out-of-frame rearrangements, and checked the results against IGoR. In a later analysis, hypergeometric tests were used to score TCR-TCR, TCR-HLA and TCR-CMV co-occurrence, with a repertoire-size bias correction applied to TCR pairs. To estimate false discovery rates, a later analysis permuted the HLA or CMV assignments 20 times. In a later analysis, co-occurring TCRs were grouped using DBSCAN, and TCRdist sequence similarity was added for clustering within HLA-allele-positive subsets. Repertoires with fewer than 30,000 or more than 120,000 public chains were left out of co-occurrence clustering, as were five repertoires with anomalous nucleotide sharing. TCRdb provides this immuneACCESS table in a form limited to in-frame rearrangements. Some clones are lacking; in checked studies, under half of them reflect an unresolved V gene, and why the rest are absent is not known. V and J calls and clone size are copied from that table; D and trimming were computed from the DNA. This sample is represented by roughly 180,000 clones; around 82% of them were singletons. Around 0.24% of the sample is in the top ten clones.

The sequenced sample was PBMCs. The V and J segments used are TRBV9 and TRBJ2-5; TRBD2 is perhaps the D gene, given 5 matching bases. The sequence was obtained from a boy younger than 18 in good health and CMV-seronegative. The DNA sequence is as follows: TGTGCCAGCAGCGTCTCCCAGCGGATACAAGAGACCCAGTACTTC. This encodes CASSVSQRIQETQYF.